One sample yielded the 18 T cell receptor beta chains listed below, sequenced in a study of blood T cell repertoires in COVID-19. The protocol was immunoSEQ multiplex PCR, while the TCRdb copy is restricted to in-frame clones and leaves out a portion. This sample yields approximately 300,000 clones, of which roughly nine tenths are seen a single time; about 2.7% belongs to the top ten. Specimen: PBMCs or T cells enriched from blood (not recorded which). These receptors were taken from a woman between 18 and 30 years old who had recovered from COVID-19.

The rearrangement uses TRBV7-2 and TRBJ2-1; TRBD2 matches at 8 bases. The germline V gene encodes CDR1 SGHTA and CDR2 FQGNSA. Losses at the gene ends were 3 bases for V and 7 bases for J; bases not matched to a gene: 5. This CDR3 region has 14 residues. CDR3 protein: CASSFGVAGNEQFF. The DNA for the CDR3 is TGTGCCAGCAGCTTCGGAGTAGCGGGGAATGAGCAGTTCTTC.

V usage is TRBV19 and J usage is TRBJ1-1; TRBD1 matches 8 bases. Germline V gene data show CDR1 as LNHDA and CDR2 as SQIVND (reference sequence). This CDR3 contains 13 residues. V was clipped by 5 bases and J by 4 bases; unmatched bases: 3. The CDR3 DNA is TGTGCCAGTAGTGAGCAGGGGGCCACTGAAGCTTTCTTT. Translated, it gives CASSEQGATEAFF.

V usage is TRBV6-5 and J usage is TRBJ2-7; D possibly corresponds to TRBD1 (5 bases). Germline V gene sequence: CDR1 MNHEY, CDR2 SVGAGI. V gave up 7 bases and J gave up 3 bases, with 16 bases separating them. There are 14 residues in the CDR3. In DNA, the CDR3 is TGTGCCAGCATAGGTAGGGGCAGACGCTACGAGCAGTACTTC. Translated, it gives CASIGRGRRYEQYF.

The rearrangement joins TRBV5-1 to TRBJ2-5, with 8 bases matching TRBD2. The V segment lost 4 bases and the J segment 5 bases; nucleotides outside the gene matches: 7. Germline CDR1 and CDR2: SGHRS and YFSETQ. CDR3 length: 14 amino acids. The CDR3 protein is CASSQGLALETQYF. The CDR3 DNA sequence: TGCGCCAGCAGCCAAGGACTAGCACTGGAGACCCAGTACTTC.

V gene TRBV29-1 combines with J gene TRBJ1-1; no firm D call. Germline values: CDR1 SQVTM, CDR2 ANQGSEA. Trimming removed 7 bases at V and 1 base at J, with 13 bases between. This CDR3 has 13 amino acids. The CDR3 loop reads CSALEGGNTEAFF. The CDR3 bases are TGCAGCGCTTTAGAGGGAGGGAACACTGAAGCTTTCTTT.

The J gene is TRBJ1-4, the V gene TRBV28; 7 bases map to TRBD1. CDR3 length equals 15 residues. Germline CDR1 is MDHEN and CDR2 is SYDVKM. J lost 7 bases, V lost 6 bases, and 11 bases had no gene match. The chain's CDR3 is CASRASTGRGEKLFF. CDR3 nucleotide sequence: TGTGCCAGCAGGGCCTCGACAGGGAGAGGTGAAAAACTGTTTTTT.

The CDR3 DNA sequence: TGTGCCAGCAGCCAAGAACGATCAGAGGCTGGCTACACCTTC. Translated, it gives CASSQERSEAGYTF. The chain employs TRBV4-2 and TRBJ1-2, with D unclear. The CDR3 is 14 amino acids. Trimming removed 0 bases from V and 7 bases from J, with 12 bases in between. From germline, CDR1 is LGHNA and CDR2 YNFKEQ.

The chain couples TRBV4-1 to TRBJ2-2; D possibly corresponds to TRBD1 (6 bases). This CDR3 is built from 16 residues. The V end was cut by 1 base, the J end by 7 bases, with 16 bases between. The germline V gene encodes CDR1 MGHRA and CDR2 YSYEKL. The chain's CDR3 is CASSQGPRTDGGELFF. The CDR3, as DNA: TGCGCCAGCAGCCAAGGGCCGCGGACAGACGGCGGGGAGCTGTTTTTT.

This clone showed up just once. V is TRBV27 and J is TRBJ2-7, with 9 bases fitting TRBD2. CDR3 length: 15 residues. Trimming removed 2 bases from V and 4 bases from J; junction bases left unmatched: 6. Germline CDR1 MNHEY, CDR2 SMNVEV (reference sequence). The CDR3 DNA is TGTGCCAGCAGTTTAGCGGGGGGGTTGGGGTACGAGCAGTACTTC. It yields the protein CASSLAGGLGYEQYF.

This chain connects TRBV30 to TRBJ1-1, with a possible D match to TRBD1 (6 bases). Deletions cut 6 bases from V and 0 bases from J, with 14 bases between. The CDR3 is 14 residues long. Germline V lookup: CDR1 GTSNPN, CDR2 SVGIG (reference sequence). The CDR3 nucleotides read TGTGCCTGCATACCAACAGGGTTGAACACTGAAGCTTTCTTT. Its translation is CACIPTGLNTEAFF. The full variable domain, with the rest looked up from reference TRBV30 and TRBJ1-1, is SQTIHQWPATLVQPVGSPLSLECTVEGTSNPNLYWYRQAAGRGLQLLFYSVGIGQISSEVPQNLSASRPQDRQFILSSKKLLLSDSGFYLCACIPTGLNTEAFFGQGTRLTVV.

The gene calls are TRBV7-9 and TRBJ1-6, with 9 bases identical to TRBD1. The CDR3 loop spans 15 amino acids. CDR1 SEHNR and CDR2 FQNEAQ come from the germline V gene (reference sequence). J was trimmed by 9 bases and V by 4 bases; bases with no gene match: 7. The CDR3 loop is CASSSNRGQGSPLHF. The CDR3 nucleotides are TGTGCCAGCAGCTCAAACAGGGGGCAGGGTTCACCCCTCCACTTT.

The chain joins TRBV10-2 to TRBJ1-5, with D uncertain. The CDR3 is made up of 15 amino acids. Germline CDR1 is WSHSY and CDR2 is SAAADI. V was pared by 8 bases and J by 4 bases, with 18 bases between. CDR3 amino acids: CASRLSAASNQPQHF. CDR3 in DNA: TGCGCCAGCCGTCTAAGTGCGGCCTCTAATCAGCCCCAGCATTTT.

The chain employs TRBV28 and TRBJ2-1; 7 bases agree with TRBD2. Germline V lookup: CDR1 MDHEN, CDR2 SYDVKM. CDR3 size: 15 residues. Unmatched junction bases numbered 11, after V lost 5 bases and J lost 7 bases. The CDR3 loop reads CASSHPLGGNNEQFF. The CDR3, as DNA: TGTGCCAGCAGTCACCCTTTGGGAGGGAATAATGAGCAGTTCTTC. The full variable domain, rest sourced from reference TRBV28 and TRBJ2-1, is DVKVTQSSRYLVKRTGEKVFLECVQDMDHENMFWYRQDPGLGLRLIYFSYDVKMKEKGDIPEGYSVSREKKERFSLILESASTNQTSMYLCASSHPLGGNNEQFFGPGTRLTVL.

The chain combines TRBV9 with TRBJ1-2; 8 bases are a match to TRBD1. The germline CDR1 and CDR2 sequences are SGDLS and YYNGEE. V lost 4 bases and J lost 3; bases outside the gene matches: 5. CDR3 length: 14 residues. The CDR3 region has the DNA TGTGCCAGCAGCCTCAGGGGGCAGGACTATGGCTACACCTTC. Its protein is CASSLRGQDYGYTF.

The gene calls are TRBV10-3 and TRBJ2-3; 10 bases line up with TRBD2. With V trimmed by 5 bases and J by 3 bases, 5 bases remained unmatched. In germline, CDR1 is ENHRY, CDR2 SYGVKD. This CDR3 is 15 amino acids long. CDR3 region: CAISISGLATDTQYF. The CDR3 DNA sequence: TGTGCCATCAGTATATCGGGACTAGCGACAGATACGCAGTATTTT.

This clone was seen a few times. The chain links TRBV27 to TRBJ1-2; D is possibly TRBD1 (5 bases). The CDR3 spans 13 residues. V dropped 7 bases and J dropped 5 bases, with 14 bases sitting between them. Germline V CDR1 and CDR2: MNHEY, SMNVEV (reference sequence). Here the CDR3 DNA reads TGTGCCAGCAAACCCTCCGGGGGTTATGGCTACACCTTC. Protein sequence: CASKPSGGYGYTF.

The CDR3 DNA sequence: TGCGCCAGCAGCCAGGCCGTGGACAGGGGGGGAGGCTACACCTTC. Protein product: CASSQAVDRGGGYTF. The genes are TRBV4-3 and TRBJ1-2; 10 bases fit TRBD1. Trimming removed 3 bases from V and 8 bases from J; junction bases left unmatched: 9. Germline loops: CDR1 LGHNA, CDR2 YSLEER. The CDR3 is 15 residues long.

This chain joins TRBV10-2 and TRBJ1-1; D might be TRBD1 (5 bases). Germline CDR1 and CDR2: WSHSY and SAAADI. The CDR3 runs 17 residues. V was shortened by 0 bases and J by 0 bases, with 14 bases between the two germline ends. CDR3 residues: CASSESRRGGMNTEAFF. The CDR3 nucleotides read TGCGCCAGCAGTGAGTCGAGGAGGGGAGGTATGAACACTGAAGCTTTCTTT.